One and the same sample provided the 26 T cell receptor beta chains below, sequenced in a study of blood T cell repertoires in COVID-19. TCRdb's table, derived via immunoSEQ multiplex PCR, lists solely in-frame clones and lacks some. The sample yields about 270,000 clones, 70% to 90% seen once. The sample taken for sequencing was PBMCs or T cells enriched from blood (not recorded which). The receptors here all came from a woman in her fifties or sixties with acute COVID-19.

This chain links TRBV12-3 or TRBV12-4 with TRBJ1-1; TRBD1 agrees at 8 bases. V lost 3 bases and J lost 11; bases outside the gene matches: 5. CDR3 size: 12 residues. The CDR3: CASSFRGRRAFF. The CDR3 region has the DNA TGTGCCAGCAGTTTCAGGGGGCGCCGCGCTTTCTTT.

The V and J genes are TRBV9 and TRBJ1-1, with TRBD1 matching 7 bases. The germline V gene encodes CDR1 SGDLS and CDR2 YYNGEE. The junction had 4 bases not matched to a gene; V was cut back by 3 bases and J by 2 bases. The CDR3 spans 14 residues. Written as DNA, the CDR3 is TGTGCCAGCAGCGCCGACAGGGCTAACACTGAAGCTTTCTTT. It is translated as CASSADRANTEAFF.

This chain links TRBV13 with TRBJ2-7; D might be TRBD1 (5 bases). Deletions cut 3 bases from V and 5 bases from J, with 17 bases between. The germline V gene encodes CDR1 PRHDT and CDR2 FYEKMQ (reference sequence). This CDR3 contains 15 residues. The CDR3 nucleotides read TGTGCCAGCAGCTTGTCAGGGCTAGGGGTTAACGAGCAGTACTTC. This sequence encodes CASSLSGLGVNEQYF.

V and J are TRBV5-8 and TRBJ2-3; TRBD2 is a possible D gene (5 bases). CDR1 is SGHTS and CDR2 is YDEGEE in the germline V gene. Trimming took 1 base from V and 1 from J, leaving 7 bases between them. The CDR3 is 14 amino acids. The CDR3 DNA follows: TGTGCCAGCAGCTTGAGCGGCGGCACAGATACGCAGTATTTT. It specifies CASSLSGGTDTQYF.

This chain uses TRBV10-3 with TRBJ1-2; TRBD1 matches 7 bases. CDR3 size: 14 residues. The junction had 6 bases not matched to a gene; V was cut back by 4 bases and J by 4 bases. Germline V gives CDR1 ENHRY, CDR2 SYGVKD. The DNA of the CDR3 is TGTGCCATCAGTGTCTACAGGGGAGTCTATGGCTACACCTTC. It codes for CAISVYRGVYGYTF.

The CDR3 coding sequence is TGTGCCAGTAGTATACTAGCGGGGGGGCCGAATGAGCAGTTCTTC. As protein: CASSILAGGPNEQFF. This chain connects TRBV19 to TRBJ2-1, with 12 bases fitting TRBD2. Germline V gene lookup returns CDR1 LNHDA and CDR2 SQIVND (reference sequence). The CDR3 has 15 amino acids. V lost 2 bases to trimming and J lost 7 bases; unmatched junction nucleotides: 3.

The genes are TRBV5-8 and TRBJ1-5; the match to TRBD1 covers 10 bases. After removal of 4 bases from V and 2 bases from J, the junction contained 3 bases not matched to a gene. The CDR3 length is 15 residues. CDR1 and CDR2 (germline): SGHTS, YDEGEE. As DNA, the CDR3 is TGTGCCAGCAGCCGGACAGGGGGTGGCAATCAGCCCCAGCATTTT. It yields the protein CASSRTGGGNQPQHF.

This clone occurred once. The gene calls are TRBV19 and TRBJ1-6, with D maybe TRBD1 (5 bases). V was pared by 4 bases and J by 9 bases, with 19 bases between. The CDR3 spans 16 residues. CDR1 LNHDA and CDR2 SQIVND come from the germline V gene (reference sequence). CDR3 in amino acids: CASSNSISGTFSPLHF. DNA of the CDR3: TGTGCCAGTAGTAACTCCATCTCTGGGACTTTTTCACCCCTCCACTTT. The entire variable domain, with the rest obtained from reference TRBV19 and TRBJ1-6, is as follows: DGGITQSPKYLFRKEGQNVTLSCEQNLNHDAMYWYRQDPGQGLRLIYYSQIVNDFQKGDIAEGYSVSREKKESFPLTVTSAQKNPTAFYLCASSNSISGTFSPLHFGNGTRLTVT.

J is TRBJ1-1 and V is TRBV10-3; a possible D gene is TRBD1 (5 bases). The length of the CDR3 is 15 residues. Germline assignment: CDR1 ENHRY and CDR2 SYGVKD. Trimming left V 0 bases short and J 9 bases short, with 17 bases between. The CDR3 DNA reads as TGTGCCATCAGTGAGTCCGGCGGGACGGTATTGAAAGCTTTCTTT. As protein: CAISESGGTVLKAFF.

V usage is TRBV7-2 and J usage is TRBJ1-6; D is ambiguous. The length of the CDR3 is 13 residues. Trimming removed 2 bases at V and 6 bases at J, with 5 bases between. CDR1 is SGHTA and CDR2 is FQGNSA in the germline V gene. The CDR3: CASSLNSNSPLHF. CDR3 coding DNA: TGTGCCAGCAGCTTAAACAGTAATTCACCCCTCCACTTT.

This clone came up many times. The J gene is TRBJ1-6, the V gene TRBV30; weak D call: TRBD1 (5 bases). Trimming took off 0 bases at V and 8 bases at J, with 11 bases between the two ends. This CDR3 has 14 residues. Germline V gene sequence: CDR1 GTSNPN, CDR2 SVGIG (reference sequence). The CDR3 DNA reads TGTGCCTGGAGTGTCGGGCAGGGATATTCACCCCTCCACTTT. Its translation is CAWSVGQGYSPLHF.

Written as DNA, the CDR3 is TGTGCCAGCAGCTCGACTAGCGGGGGGTACAATGAGCAGTTCTTC. It encodes CASSSTSGGYNEQFF. This sequence joins TRBV7-2 and TRBJ2-1, with 13 bases aligning to TRBD2. After removal of 4 bases from V and 4 bases from J, the junction contained 1 base not matched to a gene. The CDR3 runs 15 residues. Germline V gene lookup returns CDR1 SGHTA and CDR2 FQGNSA.

J is TRBJ1-2 and V is TRBV9; possibly TRBD1 for D (6 bases). Trimming stripped 4 bases from V and 4 bases from J, with 23 bases between. Germline V gene data show CDR1 as SGDLS and CDR2 as YYNGEE. CDR3 size: 17 residues. The CDR3 here is CASSPSSGTMNLYGYTF. CDR3 nucleotide sequence: TGTGCCAGCAGCCCTTCGTCCGGGACAATGAATCTCTATGGCTACACCTTC.

V gene TRBV6-5 combines with J gene TRBJ1-1; TRBD1 aligns across 7 bases. The CDR3 loop spans 14 amino acids. V lost 2 bases to trimming and J lost 5 bases; unmatched junction nucleotides: 5. Germline CDR1 is MNHEY and CDR2 is SVGAGI. DNA for the CDR3: TGTGCCAGCAGTTACCAACAGGGGCGAACTGAAGCTTTCTTT. It yields the protein CASSYQQGRTEAFF.

This clone was picked up one time. The chain uses TRBV28 and TRBJ2-4; 9 bases map to TRBD1. The junction had 8 bases not matched to a gene; V was cut back by 6 bases and J by 8 bases. Germline V gene sequence: CDR1 MDHEN, CDR2 SYDVKM. The length of the CDR3 is 14 residues. CDR3 residues: CASRGQGSSHIQYF. CDR3 DNA sequence: TGTGCCAGCAGGGGACAGGGAAGTAGTCACATTCAGTACTTC.

This chain uses TRBV5-4 with TRBJ2-2, with 10 bases fitting TRBD2. Trimming took 2 bases from V and 6 from J; bases not matched to a gene: 1. The CDR3 extends over 14 amino acids. Germline V gives CDR1 SGHNT, CDR2 YYREEE (reference sequence). As DNA, the CDR3 is TGTGCCAGCAGCTTAGCGGGGGGGGCCGGGGAGCTGTTTTTT. Translated: CASSLAGGAGELFF.

The gene calls are TRBV24-1 and TRBJ1-2; 7 nucleotides agree with TRBD1. The trim removed 7 bases at V and 5 bases at J, leaving 3 bases unmatched. Germline V gene data show CDR1 as KGHDR and CDR2 as SFDVKD. The length of the CDR3 is 12 residues. CDR3 in DNA: TGTGCCACCAGAAAACAGGGGTATGGCTACACCTTC. Its protein is CATRKQGYGYTF.

The rearrangement links TRBV5-1 to TRBJ2-4; possible D gene TRBD2, 6 bases. Trimming stripped 3 bases from V and 1 base from J, with 11 bases between. The CDR3 is 15 amino acids. Germline V CDR1 and CDR2: SGHRS, YFSETQ. CDR3 in amino acids: CASSSLGGAKNIQYF. CDR3 DNA: TGCGCCAGCAGCTCCCTTGGGGGGGCCAAAAACATTCAGTACTTC.

V usage is TRBV6-5 and J usage is TRBJ1-3; 8 positions agree with TRBD1. After removal of 6 bases from V and 2 bases from J, the junction contained 3 bases not matched to a gene. From germline, CDR1 is MNHEY and CDR2 SVGAGI. The CDR3 runs 14 residues. The CDR3 here is CASRTGETGNTIYF. The CDR3 nucleotides are TGTGCCAGCAGGACAGGGGAGACTGGAAACACCATATATTTT.

This chain links TRBV30 with TRBJ2-7; 8 bases match TRBD1. Trimming took 4 bases from V and 4 from J; bases not matched to a gene: 12. This CDR3 has 15 amino acids. Germline values: CDR1 GTSNPN, CDR2 SVGIG (reference sequence). The DNA for the CDR3 is TGTGCCTGGAAGTCCGGACAGGGACTGAGGTACGAGCAGTACTTC. Amino acid sequence: CAWKSGQGLRYEQYF.

This chain connects TRBV5-1 to TRBJ2-1; 12 bases are shared with TRBD2. The CDR3 contains 16 residues. Germline V gene data show CDR1 as SGHRS and CDR2 as YFSETQ. J gave up 4 bases and V 3 bases, and 5 bases lay outside the gene matches. CDR3 loop: CASSSPGLAGYNEQFF. The CDR3 DNA follows: TGCGCCAGCAGCTCGCCCGGACTAGCGGGGTACAATGAGCAGTTCTTC.

This chain links TRBV4-3 with TRBJ1-3, with D maybe TRBD1 (5 bases). The length of the CDR3 is 17 residues. CDR1 LGHNA and CDR2 YSLEER come from the germline V gene. Between the trimmed V and J ends, which lost 0 bases and 3 bases, there was a span of 15 bases. CDR3 in DNA: TGCGCCAGCAGCCAAGATCGAGCCGGGGGGGTTGGAAACACCATATATTTT. It translates to CASSQDRAGGVGNTIYF.

This rearrangement joins TRBV19 to TRBJ1-3; TRBD1 matches 9 bases. The CDR3 is 17 residues long. After removal of 6 bases from V and 9 bases from J, the junction contained 18 bases not matched to a gene. Germline-derived CDR1 and CDR2 are LNHDA and SQIVND (reference sequence). The CDR3, as DNA: TGTGCCAGTAGAGGGGACAGGGTTTCACTAACGGCCGCCACCATATATTTT. Its protein product is CASRGDRVSLTAATIYF.

The chain uses TRBV3-1 (or the pseudogene TRBV3-2) and TRBJ2-3; no clear D. V lost 2 bases, J lost 3 bases, and 6 bases lay in between. The germline gives CDR1 LGHDT, CDR2 YNNKEL (reference sequence). The CDR3 sequence is 13 residues long. The DNA for the CDR3 is TGTGCCAGCAGCCAACTTAAAACAGATACGCAGTATTTT. Amino acid sequence: CASSQLKTDTQYF.

The rearrangement links TRBV6-1 to TRBJ2-1; D call uncertain. Germline V CDR1 and CDR2: MNHNS, SASEGT. Between the trimmed V and J ends, which lost 2 bases and 5 bases, there was a span of 4 bases. CDR3 length: 12 amino acids. The CDR3 spells CASSEQDNEQFF. The CDR3 nucleotides are TGTGCCAGCAGTGAACAGGACAATGAGCAGTTCTTC.

J is TRBJ2-3 and V is TRBV6-1; 11 bases line up with TRBD2. The ends lost 0 bases at V and 3 bases at J; junction bases unmatched: 5. There are 17 residues in the CDR3. Germline V gene lookup returns CDR1 MNHNS and CDR2 SASEGT. CDR3 loop: CASSEAPSGGWTDTQYF. The CDR3 DNA reads as TGTGCCAGCAGTGAAGCCCCTAGCGGGGGGTGGACAGATACGCAGTATTTT.